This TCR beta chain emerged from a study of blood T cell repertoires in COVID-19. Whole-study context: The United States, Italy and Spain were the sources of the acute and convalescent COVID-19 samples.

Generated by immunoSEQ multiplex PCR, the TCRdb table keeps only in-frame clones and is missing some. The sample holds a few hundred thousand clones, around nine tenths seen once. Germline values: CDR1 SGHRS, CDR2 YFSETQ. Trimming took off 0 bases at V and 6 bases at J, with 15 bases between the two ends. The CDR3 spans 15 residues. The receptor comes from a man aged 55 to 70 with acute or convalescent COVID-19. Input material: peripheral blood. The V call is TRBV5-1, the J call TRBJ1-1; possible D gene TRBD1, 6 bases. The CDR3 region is CASSLGQVDLSEAFF. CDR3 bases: TGCGCCAGCAGCTTGGGACAGGTGGATTTATCTGAAGCTTTCTTT.